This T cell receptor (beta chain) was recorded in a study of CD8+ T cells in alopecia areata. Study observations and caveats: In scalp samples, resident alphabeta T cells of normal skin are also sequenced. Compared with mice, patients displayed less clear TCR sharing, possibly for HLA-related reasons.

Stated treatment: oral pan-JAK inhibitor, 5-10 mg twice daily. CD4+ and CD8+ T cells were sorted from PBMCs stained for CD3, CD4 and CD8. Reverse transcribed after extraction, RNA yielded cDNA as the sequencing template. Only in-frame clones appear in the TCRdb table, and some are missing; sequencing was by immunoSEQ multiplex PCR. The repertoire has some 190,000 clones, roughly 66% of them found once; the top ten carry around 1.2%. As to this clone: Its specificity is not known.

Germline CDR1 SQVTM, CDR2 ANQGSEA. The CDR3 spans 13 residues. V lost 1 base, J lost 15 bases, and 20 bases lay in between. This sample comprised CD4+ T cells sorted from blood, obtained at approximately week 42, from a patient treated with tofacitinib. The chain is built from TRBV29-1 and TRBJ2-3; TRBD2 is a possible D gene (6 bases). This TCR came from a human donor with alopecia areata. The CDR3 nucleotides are TGCAGCGTTGAAGTGGGGTTGGGCGGGGTGAATTATTTT. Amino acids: CSVEVGLGGVNYF.